What follows are 32 T cell receptor beta chains derived from one specimen sequenced in a study of T cell responses to AZD1222 COVID-19 vaccine. Profiled with immunoSEQ multiplex PCR; TCRdb holds only in-frame clones, not every one. The profile shows roughly 77,000 clones, 80% to 95% of them singletons. Specimen: peripheral blood, collected 28 days after the second AZD1222 dose. The receptors were sampled from an adult who received the AZD1222 COVID-19 vaccine.

The chain combines TRBV30 with TRBJ2-5, with TRBD2 identical over 14 bases. Trimming removed 3 bases from V and 5 bases from J; junction bases left unmatched: 5. In germline, CDR1 is GTSNPN, CDR2 SVGIG (reference sequence). CDR3 length: 15 residues. The CDR3 loop reads CAWRRGTSGSETQYF. CDR3 nucleotides: TGTGCCTGGAGACGGGGGACTAGCGGGAGTGAGACCCAGTACTTC. Full variable domain (outside the CDR3, taken from reference TRBV30 and TRBJ2-5): SQTIHQWPATLVQPVGSPLSLECTVEGTSNPNLYWYRQAAGRGLQLLFYSVGIGQISSEVPQNLSASRPQDRQFILSSKKLLLSDSGFYLCAWRRGTSGSETQYFGPGTRLLVL.

The genes are TRBV6-1 and TRBJ2-3, with 12 bases that match TRBD2. The length of the CDR3 is 15 residues. With 2 bases clipped from V and 4 bases from J, the junction kept 1 base outside the gene matches. Germline CDR1 is MNHNS and CDR2 is SASEGT. The CDR3: CASSERLAGADTQYF. As DNA, the CDR3 is TGTGCCAGCAGTGAAAGACTAGCGGGAGCAGATACGCAGTATTTT.

This sequence joins TRBV10-3 and TRBJ1-3, with D hard to call. The germline gives CDR1 ENHRY, CDR2 SYGVKD. The CDR3 totals 15 residues. Trimming stripped 4 bases from V and 0 bases from J, with 10 bases between. The CDR3 DNA is TGTGCCATCAGTGCTCAGGCTTACTCTGGAAACACCATATATTTT. Its protein is CAISAQAYSGNTIYF.

The chain couples TRBV19 to TRBJ2-3, with 11 positions matching TRBD2. The germline gives CDR1 LNHDA, CDR2 SQIVND (reference sequence). With 4 bases clipped from V and 5 bases from J, the junction kept 11 bases outside the gene matches. There are 17 residues in the CDR3. The CDR3 DNA sequence: TGTGCCAGTAGTACCACCCGACTAGCGGGATTTGGAGATACGCAGTATTTT. Translation: CASSTTRLAGFGDTQYF.

The chain carries TRBV4-1 and TRBJ1-5, with D maybe TRBD1 (6 bases). This CDR3 has 19 residues. Trimming shortened V by 0 bases and J by 0 bases, and 18 bases separated the two germline ends. Germline CDR1 and CDR2: MGHRA and YSYEKL. The CDR3 DNA is TGCGCCAGCAGCCAAGATCAGGGGCGTACGCCTAATAGCAATCAGCCCCAGCATTTT. This sequence encodes CASSQDQGRTPNSNQPQHF.

The chain joins TRBV15 to TRBJ1-5; no reliable D call. The CDR3 has 15 residues. Trimming removed 0 bases at V and 9 bases at J, with 15 bases between. Per germline, CDR1 LNHNV and CDR2 YYDKDF (reference sequence). The CDR3, as DNA: TGTGCCACCAGCAGAGATATCCGGCCACCCTGGCCCCAGCATTTT. Protein product: CATSRDIRPPWPQHF.

The V gene is TRBV5-3, the J gene TRBJ1-1, with 7 bases matching TRBD1. TRBV5-3 is labeled an ORF, and its function is uncertain. The CDR3 loop spans 15 amino acids. With 2 bases clipped from V and 0 bases from J, the junction kept 4 bases outside the gene matches. CDR3 nucleotide sequence: TGTGCCAGAAGCTTCACAGGGGATATGAACACTGAAGCTTTCTTT. Translation: CARSFTGDMNTEAFF.

The chain couples TRBV2 to TRBJ1-3, with D possibly being TRBD1 (5 bases). Germline V gene sequence: CDR1 SNHLY, CDR2 FYNNEI. V lost 6 bases and J lost 4, with 7 bases in between. This CDR3 contains 12 residues. CDR3 nucleotides: TGTGCCAGCAGGGGGACCGGAAACACCATATATTTT. Protein: CASRGTGNTIYF.

This chain uses TRBV5-6 with TRBJ2-5; D may be TRBD1 (5 bases). Germline V gene data show CDR1 as SGHDT and CDR2 as YYEEEE. V was cut by 4 bases and J by 5 bases, with 15 bases left in between. The CDR3 loop spans 14 amino acids. Written as DNA, the CDR3 is TGTGCCAGCAGCCCTGAACAGGTCTGGGAGACCCAGTACTTC. Translating gives CASSPEQVWETQYF.

The chain links TRBV6-5 to TRBJ2-2, with TRBD2 matching over 11 bases. From germline, CDR1 is MNHEY and CDR2 SVGAGI. The V segment lost 6 bases and the J segment 4 bases; nucleotides outside the gene matches: 1. CDR3 length: 14 residues. CDR3 amino acids: CASSGLAGTGELFF. Written as DNA, the CDR3 is TGTGCCAGCAGCGGACTAGCGGGCACCGGGGAGCTGTTTTTT.

The chain couples TRBV19 to TRBJ1-2, with D maybe TRBD1 (6 bases). Germline loops: CDR1 LNHDA, CDR2 SQIVND (reference sequence). CDR3 length: 14 residues. The V end was cut by 0 bases, the J end by 7 bases, with 12 bases between. The CDR3 nucleotides are TGTGCCAGTAGTATAGATAGGGGGTCCAGTGGCTACACCTTC. This encodes CASSIDRGSSGYTF.

The rearrangement uses TRBV19 and TRBJ1-4; 7 nucleotides agree with TRBD1. Per germline, CDR1 LNHDA and CDR2 SQIVND (reference sequence). The CDR3 covers 14 residues. V shed 6 bases, J shed 4 bases, and the junction held 5 bases outside the gene matches. The CDR3: CASSTDRSNEKLFF. Written as DNA, the CDR3 is TGTGCCAGTAGCACGGACAGGAGTAATGAAAAACTGTTTTTT. Full variable domain (outside the CDR3, taken from reference TRBV19 and TRBJ1-4): DGGITQSPKYLFRKEGQNVTLSCEQNLNHDAMYWYRQDPGQGLRLIYYSQIVNDFQKGDIAEGYSVSREKKESFPLTVTSAQKNPTAFYLCASSTDRSNEKLFFGSGTQLSVL.

This clone was seen just once. CDR3 amino acids: CASSFTSAYEQYF. CDR3 nucleotides: TGTGCCAGCAGCTTTACGTCAGCCTACGAGCAGTACTTC. The J gene is TRBJ2-7, the V gene TRBV7-6; no reliable D call. The V and J ends lost 3 bases and 2 bases respectively, with 8 bases between them. The CDR3 loop spans 13 amino acids. CDR1 is SGHVS and CDR2 is FNYEAQ in the germline V gene.

Only one count was recorded for this clone. The chain uses TRBV20-1 and TRBJ2-7; D may correspond to TRBD1 or TRBD2 (5 bases each). This CDR3 comprises 13 residues. Germline V gene data show CDR1 as DFQATT and CDR2 as SNEGSKA (reference sequence). The V and J ends lost 3 bases and 0 bases respectively, with 9 bases between them. The CDR3 DNA follows: TGCAGTGCTAGTCCAGGGAGCTCCTACGAGCAGTACTTC. Amino acids: CSASPGSSYEQYF.

This clone has only a few counts. The gene calls are TRBV6-5 and TRBJ1-4; tentatively, D is TRBD1 (6 bases). V lost 6 bases, J lost 0 bases, and 8 bases lay in between. The germline gives CDR1 MNHEY, CDR2 SVGAGI. The CDR3 is made up of 14 amino acids. The CDR3 sequence: CASRDSATNEKLFF. For the CDR3, the DNA is TGTGCCAGCAGGGACAGTGCAACTAATGAAAAACTGTTTTTT.

The chain combines TRBV5-8 with TRBJ2-3, with a possible D match to TRBD2 (6 bases). CDR1 SGHTS and CDR2 YDEGEE come from the germline V gene. This CDR3 is built from 15 residues. The ends were cut back, 4 bases at V and 0 bases at J, with 12 bases in the middle. CDR3 DNA: TGTGCCAGCAGCCATACGGACTACAGCACAGATACGCAGTATTTT. This encodes CASSHTDYSTDTQYF.

The chain combines TRBV6-5 with TRBJ2-7; 11 nucleotides align to TRBD2. The germline V gene has CDR1 MNHEY and CDR2 SVGAGI. The V and J ends lost 6 bases and 0 bases, in that order; junction bases with no gene match: 4. This CDR3 spans 15 amino acids. The CDR3 loop is CASSRTSGSSYEQYF. The CDR3 coding sequence is TGTGCCAGCAGCCGAACTAGCGGGAGCTCCTACGAGCAGTACTTC.

The gene calls are TRBV19 and TRBJ1-4; TRBD1 matches at 7 bases. J lost 5 bases, V lost 1 base, and 1 base had no gene match. The germline V gene encodes CDR1 LNHDA and CDR2 SQIVND (reference sequence). This CDR3 is built from 14 residues. For the CDR3, the DNA is TGTGCCAGTAGTATAGCCAGGGGGAATGAAAAACTGTTTTTT. This translates into CASSIARGNEKLFF.

DNA of the CDR3: TGTGCCAGCAGCCAAGGGACGGGACAGGGGACGTCCGAGCAGTACTTC. As protein: CASSQGTGQGTSEQYF. This chain connects TRBV3-1 (or the pseudogene TRBV3-2) to TRBJ2-7; 10 nucleotides line up with TRBD1. Unmatched junction bases numbered 9, after V lost 1 base and J lost 6 bases. The germline V gene has CDR1 LGHDT and CDR2 YNNKEL (reference sequence). The CDR3 spans 16 residues.

This clone was seen more than once but under ten times. The V call is TRBV9, the J call TRBJ1-1; D might be TRBD1 (5 bases). Germline-derived CDR1 and CDR2 are SGDLS and YYNGEE. Trimming pared 0 bases from V and 4 bases from J, leaving 10 bases between. This CDR3 is built from 14 residues. The CDR3 nucleotides are TGTGCCAGCAGCGTAGCGGGGGGGAGCACTGAAGCTTTCTTT. This sequence encodes CASSVAGGSTEAFF.

This chain uses TRBV5-5 with TRBJ1-1; D gene unclear. The CDR3 is 14 amino acids. Trimming stripped 4 bases from V and 2 bases from J, with 12 bases between. Germline CDR1 is SGHKS and CDR2 is YYEKEE (reference sequence). CDR3 coding DNA: TGTGCCAGCAGCCCACAGACTTCCAACACTGAAGCTTTCTTT. Encoded protein: CASSPQTSNTEAFF.

This clone occurred once. The rearrangement joins TRBV6-5 to TRBJ1-1; the D is unclear. Germline CDR1 and CDR2: MNHEY and SVGAGI. V shed 6 bases and J shed 11 bases, with 19 bases lying between them. This CDR3 spans 13 amino acids. CDR3 DNA sequence: TGTGCCAGCAGCTCCGGGATGTATCAGCGGGCTTTCTTT. Translating gives CASSSGMYQRAFF.

The chain is built from TRBV28 and TRBJ2-1; D unresolved. Germline V gives CDR1 MDHEN, CDR2 SYDVKM. This CDR3 is 12 amino acids long. V lost 5 bases to trimming and J lost 10 bases, with 12 bases between them. CDR3 sequence: CASSTHLGEQFF. CDR3 DNA: TGTGCCAGCAGTACCCACTTGGGGGAGCAGTTCTTC.

The chain links TRBV19 to TRBJ1-5; 7 bases agree with TRBD1. The CDR3 loop spans 14 amino acids. CDR1 is LNHDA and CDR2 is SQIVND in the germline V gene (reference sequence). With 11 bases clipped from V and 6 bases from J, the junction kept 13 bases outside the gene matches. For the CDR3, the DNA is TGTGCCTCTGGGGCCCAGGGGGAGGGTCAGCCCCAGCATTTT. Protein sequence: CASGAQGEGQPQHF.

The V and J genes are TRBV7-8 and TRBJ2-2; possibly TRBD2 for D (5 bases). Trimming cost V 0 bases and J 6 bases, with 11 bases left between them. Germline loops: CDR1 SGHVS, CDR2 FQNEAQ. The CDR3 runs to 15 residues. This CDR3 reads CASSLAGDGAGELFF. The CDR3 DNA reads TGTGCCAGCAGCTTAGCGGGAGATGGTGCCGGGGAGCTGTTTTTT.

The chain links TRBV3-1 (or the pseudogene TRBV3-2) to TRBJ2-1; D might be TRBD2 (5 bases). CDR3 length equals 13 residues. The V and J ends lost 3 bases and 8 bases respectively, with 11 bases between them. The germline V gene has CDR1 LGHDT and CDR2 YNNKEL (reference sequence). The CDR3 reads CASSHAAAYEQFF. The CDR3 DNA sequence: TGTGCCAGCAGCCATGCAGCGGCGTATGAGCAGTTCTTC.

The chain recombines TRBV6-1 with TRBJ1-2; D gene uncertain. The V end lost 1 base, the J end lost 1 base, and 7 bases lay between the germline ends. CDR3 length: 14 amino acids. The germline gives CDR1 MNHNS, CDR2 SASEGT. The CDR3 is CASSEDSYNYGYTF. The CDR3 DNA sequence: TGTGCCAGCAGTGAAGACAGCTATAACTATGGCTACACCTTC.

As DNA, the CDR3 is TGTGCCAGCAGCCCTGACAGTAACACCGGGGAGCTGTTTTTT. Translation gives CASSPDSNTGELFF. The chain couples TRBV7-9 to TRBJ2-2, with a tentative D call TRBD1 (5 bases). CDR3 length equals 14 residues. With 5 bases removed from V and 2 bases from J, the gap between germline ends came to 9 bases. The V gene's germline CDR1 is SEHNR and CDR2 FQNEAQ (reference sequence).

The rearrangement joins TRBV28 to TRBJ1-1; D may be TRBD1 (5 bases). The germline CDR1 and CDR2 sequences are MDHEN and SYDVKM. The CDR3 contains 11 residues. V was trimmed by 11 bases and J by 3 bases, leaving 10 bases between them. In nucleotides, the CDR3 is TGTGCCTGCACCAGGGACACTGAAGCTTTCTTT. Its translation is CACTRDTEAFF.

The chain is built from TRBV5-1 and TRBJ1-2; 8 bases match TRBD1. CDR1 and CDR2 (germline): SGHRS, YFSETQ. The CDR3 consists of 16 residues. The V and J ends lost 4 bases and 5 bases, in that order; junction bases with no gene match: 13. Here the CDR3 DNA reads TGCGCCAGCAGCCCCGCACCGGACAGGGTCCTGTATGGCTACACCTTC. The encoded protein is CASSPAPDRVLYGYTF.

The chain has TRBV28 and TRBJ1-3; the match to TRBD1 covers 7 bases. Germline V lookup: CDR1 MDHEN, CDR2 SYDVKM. The CDR3 loop spans 14 amino acids. Trimming removed 6 bases from V and 4 bases from J; junction bases left unmatched: 6. The CDR3 spells CASSHPGQGNTIYF. CDR3 sequence (DNA): TGTGCCAGCAGCCATCCGGGACAGGGAAACACCATATATTTT.

The rearrangement uses TRBV6-5 and TRBJ2-1; 10 bases match TRBD2. Looked up from germline, CDR1 is MNHEY and CDR2 is SVGAGI. This CDR3 is built from 14 residues. The ends lost 8 bases at V and 10 bases at J; junction bases unmatched: 11. The CDR3 sequence is CASHASGSLQEQFF. In DNA form, the CDR3 reads TGTGCCAGCCATGCTAGCGGGAGTTTACAGGAGCAGTTCTTC.